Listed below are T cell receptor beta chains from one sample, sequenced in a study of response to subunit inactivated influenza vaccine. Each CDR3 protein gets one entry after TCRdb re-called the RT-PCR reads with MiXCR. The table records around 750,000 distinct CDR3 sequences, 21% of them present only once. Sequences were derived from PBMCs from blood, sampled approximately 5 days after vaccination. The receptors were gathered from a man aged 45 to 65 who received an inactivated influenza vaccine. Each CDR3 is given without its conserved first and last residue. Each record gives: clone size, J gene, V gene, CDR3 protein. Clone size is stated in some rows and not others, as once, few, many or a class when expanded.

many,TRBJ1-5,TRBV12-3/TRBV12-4,ASSTGQGANQPQH
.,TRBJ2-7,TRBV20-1,SARDTKTGPYEQY
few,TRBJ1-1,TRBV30,AWRRGRTEAF
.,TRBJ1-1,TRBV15,ATSRVGDNTEAF
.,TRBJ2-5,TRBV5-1,ASSLQDSQETQY
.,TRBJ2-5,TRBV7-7,ASSPSRGGQETQY
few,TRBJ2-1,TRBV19,ASSSPAMYNEQF
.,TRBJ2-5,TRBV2,ASSALQGETQY
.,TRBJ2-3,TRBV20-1,SGGLAGVVDTQY
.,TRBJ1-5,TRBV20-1,SAVILSQTGNQPQH
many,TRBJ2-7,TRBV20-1,SPPPSLLAGGPGGRYYEQY
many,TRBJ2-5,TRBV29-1,SVDWQGQETQY
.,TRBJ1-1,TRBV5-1,ASSPLQVTDTEAF
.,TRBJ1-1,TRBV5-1,ASNLDRDSKTEAF
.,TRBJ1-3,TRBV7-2,ASSLWSGAGNTIY
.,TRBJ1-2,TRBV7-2,ASSVGQGAGYGYT
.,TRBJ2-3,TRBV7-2,ASSRGGPRLSTDTQY
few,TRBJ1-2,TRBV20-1,SAATGDSGYT
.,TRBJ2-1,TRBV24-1,ATSDRLAVDEQF
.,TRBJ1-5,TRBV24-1,ATSGGNRQPQH
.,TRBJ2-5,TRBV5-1,ASSFAATSGTQETQY
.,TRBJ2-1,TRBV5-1,ASSSDRDIYNEQF
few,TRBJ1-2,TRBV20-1,SAGGSYGYT
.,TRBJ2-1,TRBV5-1,ASRKNPGQQNQNEQF
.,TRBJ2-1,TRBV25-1,ASGSPWGVVDNEQF
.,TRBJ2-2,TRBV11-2,ASSLFQLRGLAGVAGELF
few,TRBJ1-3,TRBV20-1,SARMPGLIVGNTIY
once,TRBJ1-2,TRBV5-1,ASSLGQDYYGYT
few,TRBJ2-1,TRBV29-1,SVVKGVGYNEQF
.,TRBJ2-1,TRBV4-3,ASSQVRAGGSEQF
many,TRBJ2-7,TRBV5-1,ASSSDLRGEQY
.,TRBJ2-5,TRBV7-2,ASSLARSETQY
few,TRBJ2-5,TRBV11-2,ASSLGLGLNQETQY